This T cell receptor beta chain was profiled in a study of blood T cell repertoires in COVID-19. Study overall: Material from acute and convalescent COVID-19 was sourced from the United States, Italy and Spain. The analysed material was cDNA or gDNA that came from T cells, B-cell-depleted T cells, or PBMCs.

How the authors handled the data: Estimation of nucleated cell counts was performed using reference gene primer amplification. The repertoire was sequenced with immunoSEQ multiplex PCR; TCRdb's copy has only in-frame clones and lacks some. D and trimming were read from the DNA, whereas the V and J calls and clone size are those reported in that table. Among 150,000 to 200,000 clones listed, 85% to 90% were seen once. The germline gives CDR1 LNHDA, CDR2 SQIVND (reference sequence). The CDR3 runs to 15 residues. V lost 3 bases to trimming and J lost 10 bases, with 16 bases between them. The chain recombines TRBV19 with TRBJ1-6; D is unresolved. This TCR was sampled from a human donor in a cohort sampled during active COVID-19. Sequenced: peripheral blood. For the CDR3, the DNA is TGTGCCAGTAGTATCGTTCGTAGCCCGGGGTCACCCCTCCACTTT. Translated: CASSIVRSPGSPLHF.